These 6 T cell receptor beta chains came from one sample sequenced in a study of PD-1 blockade in classical Hodgkin lymphoma. Indicated time point: cycle 4 day 1 (C4D1), after six to seven weeks of nivolumab. Each patient's relapse followed autologous stem cell transplantation, and brentuximab vedotin exposure varied. Libraries were prepared by immunoSEQ multiplex PCR; TCRdb keeps only in-frame clonotypes and omits some of them. The repertoire holds roughly 20,000 clones, with approximately 80% as singletons. The specimen was peripheral blood mononuclear cells (PBMCs), collected before the fourth cycle of nivolumab. All receptors come from a human donor with classical Hodgkin lymphoma.

The chain employs TRBV4-2 and TRBJ2-5, with D hard to call. The germline V and J ends were trimmed by 0 bases and 6 bases, with 11 bases remaining between them. CDR1 LGHNA and CDR2 YNFKEQ come from the germline V gene. The CDR3 runs 14 residues. CDR3 amino acids: CASSQDQVGKTQYF. CDR3 nucleotides: TGTGCCAGCAGCCAAGATCAGGTGGGGAAGACCCAGTACTTC.

The rearrangement links TRBV19 to TRBJ1-1, with D possibly being TRBD1 (6 bases). CDR3 length equals 14 residues. CDR1 LNHDA and CDR2 SQIVND come from the germline V gene (reference sequence). The V end was cut by 4 bases, the J end by 6 bases, with 15 bases between. CDR3 region: CASSNQGQFPEAFF. CDR3 DNA sequence: TGTGCCAGTAGTAATCAAGGACAGTTTCCTGAAGCTTTCTTT. The full variable domain, completed using reference TRBV19 and TRBJ1-1, is DGGITQSPKYLFRKEGQNVTLSCEQNLNHDAMYWYRQDPGQGLRLIYYSQIVNDFQKGDIAEGYSVSREKKESFPLTVTSAQKNPTAFYLCASSNQGQFPEAFFGQGTRLTVV.

The CDR3: CASSFGQKFSGTNYNEQFF. DNA of the CDR3: TGTGCCAGCAGCTTCGGACAGAAGTTTAGCGGGACCAACTACAATGAGCAGTTCTTC. The gene calls are TRBV5-6 and TRBJ2-1, with 8 bases that match TRBD2. The length of the CDR3 is 19 residues. V was pared by 2 bases and J by 3 bases, with 16 bases of the junction left unmatched. The germline gives CDR1 SGHDT, CDR2 YYEEEE.

V usage is TRBV5-1 and J usage is TRBJ2-1; 10 nucleotides line up with TRBD2. The CDR3 is 17 amino acids. The V gene's germline CDR1 is SGHRS and CDR2 YFSETQ. V was clipped by 4 bases and J by 8 bases; unmatched bases: 15. CDR3 in amino acids: CASSLQREGGGPHEQFF. The CDR3, as DNA: TGCGCCAGCAGCCTCCAGCGGGAGGGCGGAGGCCCCCATGAGCAGTTCTTC.

The chain has TRBV27 and TRBJ2-7, with 8 positions matching TRBD1. V trimming: 6 bases; J trimming: 3 bases; junction bases outside the gene matches: 7. Germline CDR1 MNHEY, CDR2 SMNVEV (reference sequence). This CDR3 region has 14 residues. CDR3 loop: CASSYTGQDYEQYF. CDR3 DNA sequence: TGTGCCAGCAGCTATACGGGACAGGACTACGAGCAGTACTTC.

This rearrangement joins TRBV5-5 to TRBJ1-5; a possible D gene is TRBD1 (5 bases). The CDR3 runs to 13 residues. The germline gives CDR1 SGHKS, CDR2 YYEKEE (reference sequence). V lost 2 bases and J lost 7, with 10 bases in between. CDR3: CASSFQGGQPQHF. CDR3 sequence (DNA): TGTGCCAGCAGCTTCCAGGGTGGGCAGCCCCAGCATTTT. Using reference TRBV5-5 and TRBJ1-5 for the parts outside the CDR3, the full variable domain is DAGVTQSPTHLIKTRGQQVTLRCSPISGHKSVSWYQQVLGQGPQFIFQYYEKEERGRGNFPDRFSARQFPNYSSELNVNALLLGDSALYLCASSFQGGQPQHFGDGTRLSIL.